This section outlines one T cell receptor (beta chain) sequence together with its context. Authors' methods: Scientists estimated how many nucleated cells there were by amplifying reference gene primers. Produced via immunoSEQ multiplex PCR; TCRdb's table is partial and in-frame only. The DNA gave D and trimming, while V, J and clone size come from that table. The sample records around 230,000 clones, less than 85% being singletons. The source of the sample is a study of blood T cell repertoires in COVID-19. As for the study in general: COVID-19 samples collected from the United States, Italy and Spain covered acute and convalescent phases. Nucleic acid was either cDNA or gDNA, and it came from T cells, B-cell-depleted T cells, or PBMCs.

Material for sequencing was peripheral blood. The clonotype comes from an older woman with active or convalescent COVID-19.

The CDR3 bases are TGTGCCAGCAGTTTATTGACTCCCACCCACAATGAGCAGTTCTTC. Its protein product is CASSLLTPTHNEQFF. This sequence joins TRBV27 and TRBJ2-1; D unclear. Trimming stripped 1 base from V and 5 bases from J, with 12 bases between. Germline CDR1 is MNHEY and CDR2 is SMNVEV (reference sequence). The CDR3 runs to 15 residues.